This TCR beta chain was profiled in a study of T cells after yellow fever vaccination. Study context: Libraries from low-cell-number fractions were prepared with the SMART-Seq v4 Ultra Low Input RNA kit.

The CDR3 spans 21 residues. Germline V gives CDR1 SGHAT, CDR2 FQNNGV. V shed 0 bases and J shed 3 bases, with 27 bases lying between them. Study results and limitations: Abundant bulk-derived clonotypes could contaminate FACS-sorted repertoires.

This clonotype has more than one count but fewer than ten. Its antigen remains unknown. TCRdb recomputed calls from the 5' RACE reads with MiXCR, one row per CDR3 protein. This table has roughly 500,000 distinct CDR3 sequences, about a fifth appearing once. This specimen was PBMCs, taken 15 days after the yellow fever booster vaccination. V usage is TRBV11-2 and J usage is TRBJ2-1; D perhaps matches TRBD2 (5 bases). The TCR originated in a young man who received the YFV17D yellow fever vaccine. The CDR3 loop is CASSLEVGEIGGEFDYNEQFF. The CDR3, as DNA: TGTGCCAGCAGCTTAGAGGTTGGGGAGATCGGCGGAGAATTCGACTACAATGAGCAGTTCTTC.